A selection of T cell receptor beta chains follows, all from one sample in a study of identifying expanded T cells in peripheral blood. Only in-frame clones appear in the TCRdb table, and some are missing; sequencing was by immunoSEQ multiplex PCR. The data show around 91,000 clones, roughly 88% seen once. Specimen: blood. These receptors were obtained from a person aged 18 to 69 in good health. The CDR3 runs from the conserved cysteine through the conserved F or W. The D gene is left open where the match is weak. A row's size may be missing; if present it is once, few, many or a size class.

V gene	J gene	D gene	clone size	CDR3 protein	CDR3 DNA
TRBV28	TRBJ2-5	.	.	CASSSIRDPQYF	TGTGCCAGCAGTTCCATCCGGGACCCCCAGTACTTC
TRBV6-6	TRBJ1-1	.	.	CASSVLSNTEAFF	TGTGCCAGCAGCGTACTCTCGAACACTGAAGCTTTCTTT
TRBV5-8	TRBJ2-7	.	.	CASSLFTSYHEQYF	TGTGCCAGCAGCTTGTTTACATCTTACCACGAGCAGTACTTC
TRBV7-8	TRBJ2-1	.	.	CASSLVGYSGAYNEQFF	TGTGCCAGCAGTCTAGTGGGGTATAGCGGAGCCTACAATGAGCAGTTCTTC
TRBV6-1	TRBJ2-3	.	.	CASSTSWGTDTQYF	TGTGCCAGCAGCACCTCATGGGGCACAGATACGCAGTATTTT
TRBV5-1	TRBJ2-5	.	.	CASSPGVGETQYF	TGCGCCAGCAGCCCGGGAGTGGGGGAGACCCAGTACTTC
TRBV7-8	TRBJ2-2	.	once	CASSLAVGRGTGELFF	TGTGCCAGCAGCTTAGCCGTGGGCCGCGGCACCGGGGAGCTGTTTTTT
TRBV5-4	TRBJ1-6	.	.	CASSFEGLHNSPLHF	TGTGCCAGCAGCTTCGAGGGATTGCATAATTCACCCCTCCACTTT
TRBV15	TRBJ2-5	.	.	CATSRVVQVEKTQYF	TGTGCCACCAGCAGAGTGGTACAGGTGGAAAAGACCCAGTACTTC
TRBV2	TRBJ1-5	.	.	CASRRGGSQPQHF	TGTGCCAGCAGGAGGGGGGGCAGTCAGCCCCAGCATTTT
TRBV7-7	TRBJ2-1	.	.	CASSRTDSSYNEQFF	TGTGCCAGCAGTCGCACAGATAGCTCCTACAATGAGCAGTTCTTC
TRBV20-1	TRBJ1-1	.	.	CSAKVVEAFF	TGCAGTGCTAAAGTGGTTGAAGCTTTCTTT
TRBV5-4	TRBJ2-7	TRBD2	.	CASSPGTSGSSYEQYF	TGTGCCAGCAGCCCTGGGACTAGCGGGAGCTCCTACGAGCAGTACTTC
TRBV7-2	TRBJ1-5	.	.	CASSLGSTGAQPQHF	TGTGCCAGCAGCTTAGGATCGACAGGCGCTCAGCCCCAGCATTTT
TRBV28	TRBJ1-5	.	.	CASRVESQPQHF	TGTGCCAGCAGAGTTGAGAGTCAGCCCCAGCATTTT
TRBV10-3	TRBJ2-5	.	.	CAIRYGETQYF	TGTGCCATCAGATATGGAGAGACCCAGTACTTC
TRBV5-1	TRBJ2-7	TRBD1	.	CASSLAQGVSSEQYF	TGCGCCAGCAGCTTGGCTCAGGGGGTTTCATCCGAGCAGTACTTC
TRBV27	TRBJ2-7	TRBD2	.	CASSLTSGGSYEQYF	TGTGCCAGCAGTCTCACCAGCGGGGGTTCCTACGAGCAGTACTTC
TRBV10-1	TRBJ1-1	.	few	CASRAKRGSEAFF	TGCGCCAGCCGAGCGAAGCGGGGCAGTGAAGCTTTCTTT
TRBV7-3	TRBJ2-3	TRBD2	.	CASSPVSGGQRDTQYF	TGTGCCAGCAGCCCAGTTAGCGGGGGGCAAAGAGATACGCAGTATTTT
TRBV6-5	TRBJ2-2	TRBD2	.	CASSKPGTSGSLLFF	TGTGCCAGCAGCAAACCCGGGACTAGCGGGAGTTTATTGTTTTTT
TRBV5-1	TRBJ1-2	TRBD1	.	CASSWGQGGDYGYTF	TGCGCCAGCAGCTGGGGACAGGGTGGGGACTATGGCTACACCTTC